The rows below give T cell receptor beta chains drawn from one sample of a study of blood T cell repertoires in COVID-19. Some clones are missing from TCRdb's copy, which holds only in-frame ones; the method was immunoSEQ multiplex PCR. Counted here are some 26,000 clones, around 88% occurring once; the ten biggest clones make up about 17%. Input material: peripheral blood. The receptor source for this set is a human donor in a cohort sampled during active COVID-19. Each CDR3 is given with its conserved first and last residue. A D gene is named only where the DNA matches it firmly. Expanded clones get a size class; other rows say once, few or many, or leave the size out.

d_gene	v_gene	j_gene	abundance	CDR3aa	CDR3nt
NA	TRBV6-5	TRBJ2-7	once	CASRRPSREQYF	TGTGCCAGCAGACGGCCGAGCAGGGAGCAGTACTTC
NA	TRBV7-6	TRBJ2-3	NA	CASSLGVGGNTDTQYF	TGTGCCAGCAGCTTAGGCGTGGGAGGCAACACAGATACGCAGTATTTT
TRBD2	TRBV4-2	TRBJ2-3	once	CASSQISGEGDTQYF	TGTGCCAGCAGCCAAATTAGCGGGGAGGGAGATACGCAGTATTTT
NA	TRBV11-2	TRBJ2-2	NA	CASSLTNANTGELFF	TGTGCCAGCAGCTTAACTAACGCGAACACCGGGGAGCTGTTTTTT
NA	TRBV4-1	TRBJ1-2	NA	CASSLRSRDVRYGYTF	TGCGCCAGCAGCCTACGGAGCCGGGATGTGCGGTATGGCTACACCTTC
TRBD2	TRBV7-2	TRBJ2-3	NA	CASSPPSGGVTDTQYF	TGTGCCAGCAGCCCCCCTAGCGGGGGGGTAACCGATACGCAGTATTTT
NA	TRBV18	TRBJ1-3	NA	CASSQWTASSGNTIYF	TGTGCCAGCTCACAATGGACAGCGAGCTCTGGAAACACCATATATTTT
NA	TRBV18	TRBJ2-5	NA	CASSPLGPRETQYF	TGTGCCAGCTCACCTCTTGGCCCTCGAGAGACCCAGTACTTC
NA	TRBV5-4	TRBJ2-7	NA	CASSLSGTRNEQYF	TGTGCCAGCAGCTTATCCGGGACAAGGAACGAGCAGTACTTC
NA	TRBV10-2	TRBJ1-2	NA	CASREGAANYGYTF	TGCGCCAGCAGGGAGGGAGCGGCTAACTATGGCTACACCTTC
TRBD1	TRBV3-1/TRBV3-2	TRBJ1-5	NA	CASSLTDRGRNQPQHF	TGTGCCAGCAGCCTCACGGACAGGGGGCGCAATCAGCCCCAGCATTTT
TRBD1	TRBV2	TRBJ2-7	NA	CASTPDRGPSYEQYF	TGTGCCAGCACTCCGGACAGGGGGCCCTCCTACGAGCAGTACTTC
TRBD1	TRBV5-1	TRBJ2-7	NA	CASSFRDRDGVYEQYF	TGCGCCAGCAGCTTCCGGGACAGGGACGGGGTCTACGAGCAGTACTTC
TRBD2	TRBV4-2	TRBJ2-3	NA	CASSQDTGTSGGSSTDTQYF	TGTGCCAGCAGCCAAGATACGGGGACTAGCGGGGGATCAAGCACAGATACGCAGTATTTT
TRBD1	TRBV29-1	TRBJ2-7	NA	CSVTGTGFLREQYF	TGCAGCGTAACCGGGACAGGGTTTCTCCGCGAGCAGTACTTC
NA	TRBV6-1	TRBJ2-7	few	CASSESAGPYEQYF	TGTGCCAGCAGTGAATCGGCAGGGCCCTACGAGCAGTACTTC
TRBD1	TRBV10-2	TRBJ2-7	NA	CASRETGLTYEQYF	TGCGCCAGCAGGGAGACAGGGCTAACCTACGAGCAGTACTTC
NA	TRBV11-2	TRBJ2-3	NA	CASSFPPPGSGPTDTQYF	TGTGCCAGCAGCTTCCCACCCCCGGGGTCAGGTCCCACAGATACGCAGTATTTT
TRBD2	TRBV7-9	TRBJ2-3	NA	CASSGRGSTDTQYF	TGTGCCAGCAGCGGGCGGGGGAGCACAGATACGCAGTATTTT
NA	TRBV28	TRBJ2-1	NA	CASRGGGSGYNEQFF	TGTGCCAGCAGGGGCGGGGGCTCCGGCTACAATGAGCAGTTCTTC
NA	TRBV11-2	TRBJ1-2	NA	CASSLSLGAVYGYTF	TGTGCCAGCAGCTTAAGTCTGGGGGCGGTCTATGGCTACACCTTC
TRBD1	TRBV27	TRBJ2-5	NA	CASSSDRGRAQYF	TGTGCCAGCAGTTCCGACAGGGGGAGGGCCCAGTACTTC
NA	TRBV12-5	TRBJ2-5	NA	CATQQETQYF	TGTGCTACACAGCAAGAGACCCAGTACTTC
NA	TRBV5-6	TRBJ2-3	NA	CASSLGGHTDTQYF	TGTGCCAGCAGCTTGGGTGGCCACACAGATACGCAGTATTTT
NA	TRBV19	TRBJ1-6	few	CASSSQPTGDSPLHF	TGTGCCAGTAGCTCACAGCCGACAGGAGATTCACCCCTCCACTTT
TRBD1	TRBV5-1	TRBJ2-5	NA	CASSPDRGLGETQYF	TGCGCCAGCAGCCCGGACAGGGGGCTCGGAGAGACCCAGTACTTC
TRBD1	TRBV9	TRBJ1-3	NA	CASSEHVLQGGNTIYF	TGTGCCAGCAGCGAGCACGTCCTACAGGGGGGAAACACCATATATTTT
TRBD2	TRBV6-5	TRBJ2-3	NA	CATTPTSGITDTQYF	TGTGCCACCACCCCCACTAGCGGGATCACAGATACGCAGTATTTT
NA	TRBV11-1	TRBJ2-7	NA	CASSRGRPRGDEQYF	TGTGCCAGCAGTCGGGGACGCCCCAGGGGGGACGAGCAGTACTTC
TRBD1	TRBV3-1/TRBV3-2	TRBJ1-1	NA	CASSQEYGTGGTEAFF	TGTGCCAGCAGCCAAGAGTACGGGACAGGGGGCACTGAAGCTTTCTTT
NA	TRBV19	TRBJ1-4	few	CASKGRQGVDVSEKLFF	TGTGCCAGTAAGGGGCGGCAGGGCGTGGATGTGAGTGAAAAACTGTTTTTT
TRBD2	TRBV20-1	TRBJ2-7	NA	CSSGSTYEQYF	TGCAGTAGCGGGAGTACCTACGAGCAGTACTTC
TRBD1	TRBV2	TRBJ1-1	few	CASSVEGARNTEAFF	TGTGCCAGCAGTGTTGAGGGGGCGAGGAACACTGAAGCTTTCTTT
NA	TRBV7-8	TRBJ1-1	NA	CASSPRWGDFTEAFF	TGTGCCAGCAGCCCCCGATGGGGGGACTTTACTGAAGCTTTCTTT
TRBD1	TRBV11-2	TRBJ2-5	NA	CASSPTGSYETQYF	TGTGCCAGCAGCCCGACAGGGTCCTACGAGACCCAGTACTTC
NA	TRBV19	TRBJ2-5	NA	CASSIGLEETQYF	TGTGCCAGTAGTATAGGACTGGAAGAGACCCAGTACTTC
TRBD1	TRBV5-1	TRBJ2-7	NA	CASSLGTAGRYEQYF	TGCGCCAGCAGCCTCGGGACAGCCGGCCGGTACGAGCAGTACTTC
NA	TRBV19	TRBJ2-5	NA	CASSQPGRGRQETQYF	TGTGCCAGTAGTCAGCCGGGCCGGGGGAGGCAAGAGACCCAGTACTTC
NA	TRBV5-3	TRBJ1-1	NA	CANQQGRAEAFF	TGTGCCAACCAACAGGGTCGAGCTGAAGCTTTCTTT
TRBD2	TRBV5-4	TRBJ2-3	NA	CASSSPRGGDTQYF	TGTGCCAGCAGCTCCCCCCGCGGGGGAGATACGCAGTATTTT
NA	TRBV6-1	TRBJ1-2	NA	CASSEGGRVGGYTF	TGTGCCAGCAGTGAAGGGGGCAGGGTTGGAGGCTACACCTTC
TRBD2	TRBV27	TRBJ2-1	NA	CASSLLTFSGGARNEQFF	TGTGCCAGCAGTTTGTTGACTTTTAGCGGGGGGGCGCGCAATGAGCAGTTCTTC
TRBD2	TRBV24-1	TRBJ2-7	NA	CATWGGLETYEQYF	TGTGCCACCTGGGGGGGACTAGAAACCTACGAGCAGTACTTC
NA	TRBV18	TRBJ1-1	once	CASSPQGGETEAFF	TGTGCCAGCTCACCACAGGGAGGTGAGACTGAAGCTTTCTTT
TRBD1	TRBV11-3	TRBJ2-7	NA	CASSHQDRGWEQYF	TGTGCCAGCAGCCACCAGGACAGGGGGTGGGAGCAGTACTTC
NA	TRBV11-2	TRBJ2-5	NA	CASSLATTGETQYF	TGTGCCAGCAGCTTAGCAACAACGGGAGAGACCCAGTACTTC
NA	TRBV4-3	TRBJ1-1	once	CASSQDRGGTEAFF	TGCGCCAGCAGCCAAGATCGCGGGGGAACTGAAGCTTTCTTT
TRBD2	TRBV5-1	TRBJ2-4	NA	CASSPGTSDEIIQYF	TGCGCCAGCAGCCCCGGGACTAGCGACGAGATCATTCAGTACTTC
TRBD1	TRBV9	TRBJ2-2	NA	CASSVKGQGKTGELFF	TGTGCCAGCAGCGTAAAGGGACAGGGAAAGACCGGGGAGCTGTTTTTT
NA	TRBV5-4	TRBJ2-1	few	CASSNGQSSYNEQFF	TGTGCCAGCAGCAACGGACAGAGCTCCTACAATGAGCAGTTCTTC
NA	TRBV19	TRBJ1-1	NA	CASSPRTPGNTEAFF	TGTGCCAGTAGTCCCCGGACACCGGGGAACACTGAAGCTTTCTTT
NA	TRBV18	TRBJ1-1	NA	CASSPPGLGNTEAFF	TGTGCCAGCTCACCACCGGGGCTTGGGAACACTGAAGCTTTCTTT
TRBD1	TRBV10-2	TRBJ1-2	once	CASRPPTGGDYGYTF	TGCGCCAGCAGGCCGCCGACAGGGGGGGACTATGGCTACACCTTC
NA	TRBV29-1	TRBJ2-5	NA	CSVGRVQGGETQYF	TGCAGCGTCGGCCGCGTGCAGGGTGGAGAGACCCAGTACTTC
NA	TRBV29-1	TRBJ2-5	NA	CSALRGTAQETQYF	TGCAGCGCACTCCGCGGGACAGCACAAGAGACCCAGTACTTC
TRBD2	TRBV12-3/TRBV12-4	TRBJ2-1	NA	CASRRDYLNEQFF	TGTGCCAGCAGACGGGACTACCTTAATGAGCAGTTCTTC
TRBD1	TRBV2	TRBJ2-7	NA	CASGENRQGVRYEQYF	TGTGCCAGCGGCGAGAATCGACAGGGGGTGCGCTACGAGCAGTACTTC
NA	TRBV28	TRBJ2-6	NA	CASSATPADTPGGANVLTF	TGTGCCAGCAGCGCCACCCCGGCGGATACCCCGGGGGGGGCCAACGTCCTGACTTTC
NA	TRBV11-2	TRBJ2-7	NA	CARGWGYEQYF	TGTGCCCGCGGGTGGGGCTACGAGCAGTACTTC